Detailed here is one TCR beta chain. This record comes from a study of blood T cell repertoires in COVID-19. Study-level information: The study drew acute and convalescent COVID-19 samples from the United States, Italy and Spain.

Original data processing: Quantification of nucleated cells was approximated via reference gene primer amplification. Some clones are missing from TCRdb's copy, which holds only in-frame ones; the method was immunoSEQ multiplex PCR. The DNA was the basis for D and trimming; V, J and clone size are from that table. The sample yields 400,000 or so clones, roughly nine tenths seen once. Grouping used clinical history reported by participants in a survey and questionnaire. Recovered status applied to Cohort 3 donors who had two consecutive negative PCRs. It also applied to those with clearance or with symptom resolution. This CDR3 region has 17 residues. CDR1 SGHTA and CDR2 FQGTGA come from the germline V gene. V was clipped by 4 bases and J by 2 bases, with 18 bases between them.

The source of this sequence is a young man who had recovered from COVID-19. The rearrangement joins TRBV7-3 to TRBJ2-1; D ambiguous. Sequenced: PBMCs or T cells enriched from blood (not recorded which). CDR3 residues: CASSSPGELPTYNEQFF. The CDR3 coding sequence is TGTGCCAGCAGCTCGCCTGGAGAACTCCCGACCTACAATGAGCAGTTCTTC.